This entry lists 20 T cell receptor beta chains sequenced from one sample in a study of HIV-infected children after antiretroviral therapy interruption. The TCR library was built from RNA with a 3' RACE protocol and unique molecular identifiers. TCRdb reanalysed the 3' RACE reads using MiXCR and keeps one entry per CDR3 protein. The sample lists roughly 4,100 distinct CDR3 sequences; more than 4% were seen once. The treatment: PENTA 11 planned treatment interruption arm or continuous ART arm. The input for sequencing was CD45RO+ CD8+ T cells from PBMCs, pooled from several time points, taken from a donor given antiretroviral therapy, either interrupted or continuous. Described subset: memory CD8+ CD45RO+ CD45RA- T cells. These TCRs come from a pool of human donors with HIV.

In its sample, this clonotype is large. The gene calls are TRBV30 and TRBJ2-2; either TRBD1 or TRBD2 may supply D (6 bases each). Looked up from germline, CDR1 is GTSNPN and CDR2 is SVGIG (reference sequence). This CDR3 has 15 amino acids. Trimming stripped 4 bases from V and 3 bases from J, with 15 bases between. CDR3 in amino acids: CAWKMGGVDTGELFF. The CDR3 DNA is TGTGCCTGGAAAATGGGGGGCGTCGACACCGGGGAGCTGTTTTTT.

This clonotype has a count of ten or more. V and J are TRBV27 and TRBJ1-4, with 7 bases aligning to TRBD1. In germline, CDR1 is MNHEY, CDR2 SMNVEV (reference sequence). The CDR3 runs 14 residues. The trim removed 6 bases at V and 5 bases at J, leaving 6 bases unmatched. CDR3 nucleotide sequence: TGTGCCAGCAGACGGACAGGAGAGAATGAAAAACTGTTTTTT. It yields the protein CASRRTGENEKLFF.

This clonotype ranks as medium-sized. The CDR3 sequence is CASSIPYNEQFF. The CDR3 region has the DNA TGTGCCAGTAGTATTCCCTACAATGAGCAGTTCTTC. V usage is TRBV19 and J usage is TRBJ2-1; D is uncertain. The CDR3 is 12 amino acids. Germline CDR1 reads LNHDA; CDR2 reads SQIVND (reference sequence). Deletions cut 3 bases from V and 2 bases from J, with 2 bases between.

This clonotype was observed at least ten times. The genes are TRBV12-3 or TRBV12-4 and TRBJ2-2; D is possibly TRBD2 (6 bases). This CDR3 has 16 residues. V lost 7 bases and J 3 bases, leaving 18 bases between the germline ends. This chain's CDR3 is CASTPPRDSYTGELFF. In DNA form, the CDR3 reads TGTGCCAGCACTCCACCCCGGGACTCCTACACCGGGGAGCTGTTTTTT.

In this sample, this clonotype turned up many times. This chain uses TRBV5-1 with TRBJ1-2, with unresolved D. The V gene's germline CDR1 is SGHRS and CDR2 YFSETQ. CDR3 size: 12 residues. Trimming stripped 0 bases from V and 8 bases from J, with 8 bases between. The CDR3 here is CASSLDIGGYTF. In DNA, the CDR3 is TGCGCCAGCAGCTTGGACATAGGAGGCTACACCTTC.

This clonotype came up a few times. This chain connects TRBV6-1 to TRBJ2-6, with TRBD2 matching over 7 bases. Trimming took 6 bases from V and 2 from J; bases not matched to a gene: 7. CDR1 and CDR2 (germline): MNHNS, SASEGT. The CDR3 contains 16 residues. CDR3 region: CASRDHGGTGANVLTF. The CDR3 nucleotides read TGTGCCAGCAGGGATCACGGGGGGACTGGGGCCAACGTCCTGACTTTC.

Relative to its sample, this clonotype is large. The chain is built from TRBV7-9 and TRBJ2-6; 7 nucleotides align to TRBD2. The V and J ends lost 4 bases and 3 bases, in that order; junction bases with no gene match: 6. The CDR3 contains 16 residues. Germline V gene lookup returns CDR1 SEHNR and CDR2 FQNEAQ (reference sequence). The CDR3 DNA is TGTGCCAGCAGCTCCGTGGGAGGGGTTGGGGCCAACGTCCTGACTTTC. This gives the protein CASSSVGGVGANVLTF.

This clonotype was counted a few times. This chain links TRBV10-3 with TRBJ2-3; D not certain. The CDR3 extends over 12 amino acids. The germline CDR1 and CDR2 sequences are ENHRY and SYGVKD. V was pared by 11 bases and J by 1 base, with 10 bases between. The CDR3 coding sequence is TGTGCCTCCCGGGTCGGCACAGATACGCAGTATTTT. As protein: CASRVGTDTQYF.

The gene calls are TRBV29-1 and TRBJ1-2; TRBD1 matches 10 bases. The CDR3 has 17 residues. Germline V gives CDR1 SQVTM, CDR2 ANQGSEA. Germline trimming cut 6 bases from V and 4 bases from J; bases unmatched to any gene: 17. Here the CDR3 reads CSVTSLHGDRGGYGYTF. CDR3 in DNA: TGCAGCGTAACCTCATTGCACGGGGACAGGGGAGGCTATGGCTACACCTTC.

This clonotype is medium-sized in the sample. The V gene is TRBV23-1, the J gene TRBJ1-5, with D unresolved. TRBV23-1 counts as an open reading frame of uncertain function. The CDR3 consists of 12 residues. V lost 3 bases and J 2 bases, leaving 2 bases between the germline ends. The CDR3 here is CASSHRNQPQHF. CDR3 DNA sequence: TGCGCCAGCAGTCACCGCAATCAGCCCCAGCATTTT.

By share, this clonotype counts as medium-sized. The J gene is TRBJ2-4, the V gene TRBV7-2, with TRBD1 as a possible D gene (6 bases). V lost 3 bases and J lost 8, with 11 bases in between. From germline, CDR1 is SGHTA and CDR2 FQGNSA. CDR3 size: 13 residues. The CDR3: CASSFTGSDIQYF. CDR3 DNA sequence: TGTGCCAGCAGCTTCACAGGGTCGGACATTCAGTACTTC. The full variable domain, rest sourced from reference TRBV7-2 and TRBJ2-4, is GAGVSQSPSNKVTEKGKDVELRCDPISGHTALYWYRQSLGQGLEFLIYFQGNSAPDKSGLPSDRFSAERTGGSVSTLTIQRTQQEDSAVYLCASSFTGSDIQYFGAGTRLSVL.

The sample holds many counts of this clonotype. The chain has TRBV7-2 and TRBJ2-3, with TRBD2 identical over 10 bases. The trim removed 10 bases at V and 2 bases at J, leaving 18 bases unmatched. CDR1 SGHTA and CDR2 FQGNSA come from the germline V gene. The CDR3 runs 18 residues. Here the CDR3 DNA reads TGTGCCACCAGACTACAGGGACTAGCGCTACCACCCACAGATACGCAGTATTTT. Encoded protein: CATRLQGLALPPTDTQYF.

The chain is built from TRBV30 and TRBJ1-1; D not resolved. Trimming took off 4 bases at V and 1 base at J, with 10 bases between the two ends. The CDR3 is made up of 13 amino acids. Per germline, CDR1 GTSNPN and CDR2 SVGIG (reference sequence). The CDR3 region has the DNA TGTGCCTGGAAAATGGGAAGGAACACTGAAGCTTTCTTT. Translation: CAWKMGRNTEAFF. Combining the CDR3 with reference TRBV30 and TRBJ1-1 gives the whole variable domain SQTIHQWPATLVQPVGSPLSLECTVEGTSNPNLYWYRQAAGRGLQLLFYSVGIGQISSEVPQNLSASRPQDRQFILSSKKLLLSDSGFYLCAWKMGRNTEAFFGQGTRLTVV.

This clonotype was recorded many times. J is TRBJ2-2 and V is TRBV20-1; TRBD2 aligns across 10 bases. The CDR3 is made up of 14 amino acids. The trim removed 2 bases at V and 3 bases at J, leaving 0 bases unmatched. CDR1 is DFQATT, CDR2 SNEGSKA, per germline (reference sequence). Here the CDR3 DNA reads TGCAGTGCTAGACTAGCGGGAGACACCGGGGAGCTGTTTTTT. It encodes CSARLAGDTGELFF.

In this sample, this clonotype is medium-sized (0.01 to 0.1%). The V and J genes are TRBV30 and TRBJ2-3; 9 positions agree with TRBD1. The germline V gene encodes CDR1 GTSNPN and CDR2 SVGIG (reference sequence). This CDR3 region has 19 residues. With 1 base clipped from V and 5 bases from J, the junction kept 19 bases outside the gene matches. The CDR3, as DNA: TGTGCCTGGAGTGCAATCTCCCCCAAACAGGGGGCGCTTAGAGATACGCAGTATTTT. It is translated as CAWSAISPKQGALRDTQYF.

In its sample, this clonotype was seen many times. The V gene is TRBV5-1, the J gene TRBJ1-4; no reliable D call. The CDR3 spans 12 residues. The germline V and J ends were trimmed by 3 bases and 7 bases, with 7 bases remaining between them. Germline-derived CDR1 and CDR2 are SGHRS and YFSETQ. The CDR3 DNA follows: TGCGCCAGCAGCTACGGATTTGAAAAACTGTTTTTT. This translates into CASSYGFEKLFF.

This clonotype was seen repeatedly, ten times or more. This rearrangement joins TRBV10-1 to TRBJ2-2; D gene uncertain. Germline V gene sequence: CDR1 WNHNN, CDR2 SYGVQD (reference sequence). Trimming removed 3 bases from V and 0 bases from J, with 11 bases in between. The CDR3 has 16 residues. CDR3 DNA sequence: TGCGCCAGCAGTGAAGGAAGGCTCGCGAACACCGGGGAGCTGTTTTTT. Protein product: CASSEGRLANTGELFF.

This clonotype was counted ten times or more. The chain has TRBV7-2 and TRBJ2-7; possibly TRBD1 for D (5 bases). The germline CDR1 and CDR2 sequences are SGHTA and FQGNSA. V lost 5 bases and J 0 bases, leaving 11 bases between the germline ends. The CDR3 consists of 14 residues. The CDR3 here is CASSPWGHSYEQYF. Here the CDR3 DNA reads TGTGCCAGCAGCCCTTGGGGCCACTCCTACGAGCAGTACTTC.

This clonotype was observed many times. The CDR3 region is CASSHPDRGYTEAFF. In nucleotides, the CDR3 is TGTGCCAGCAGCCACCCCGACAGGGGCTACACTGAAGCTTTCTTT. This sequence joins TRBV7-9 and TRBJ1-1; TRBD1 aligns across 8 bases. The length of the CDR3 is 15 residues. V shed 5 bases, J shed 3 bases, and the junction held 8 bases outside the gene matches. CDR1 and CDR2 (germline): SEHNR, FQNEAQ (reference sequence).

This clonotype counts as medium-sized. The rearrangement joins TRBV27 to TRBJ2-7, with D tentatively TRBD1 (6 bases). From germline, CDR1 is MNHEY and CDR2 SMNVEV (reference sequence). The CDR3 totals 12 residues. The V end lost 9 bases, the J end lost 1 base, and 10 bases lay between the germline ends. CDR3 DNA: TGTGCCAGTAGGGACAAGTCCTACGAGCAGTACTTC. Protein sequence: CASRDKSYEQYF.